The subject of this entry is one T cell receptor beta chain. The antigen is not known. This record comes from a study of T cells expressing NK-cell markers. Study-level background: Sorted T-cell subsets CD3+CD56+NKG2C+, CD3+CD56+NKG2C- and CD3+CD56-NKG2C+ were TCR beta-sequenced. Overall study findings and caveats: Of CD8+ T cells, about 1.0-8% belonged to dominant NKG2C+ clonotypes in more than five donors.

TCRdb processed the 5' RACE reads again and assigns one entry to each CDR3 protein, with no DNA. This sample's table reports over 120,000 distinct CDR3 sequences. The specimen was blood T cells: a sorted CD56 or NKG2C T cell subset, CD4+ or CD8+ T cells, or bulk PBMC T cells (not recorded which). The clonotype originates from a young man in good health.

CDR3 region: CAWSVLDPLGGYTF. The chain joins TRBV30 to TRBJ1-2. The CDR3 has 14 amino acids. Germline-derived CDR1 and CDR2 are GTSNPN and SVGIG (reference sequence). The whole variable domain, filled in from reference TRBV30 and TRBJ1-2, reads SQTIHQWPATLVQPVGSPLSLECTVEGTSNPNLYWYRQAAGRGLQLLFYSVGIGQISSEVPQNLSASRPQDRQFILSSKKLLLSDSGFYLCAWSVLDPLGGYTFGSGTRLTVV.